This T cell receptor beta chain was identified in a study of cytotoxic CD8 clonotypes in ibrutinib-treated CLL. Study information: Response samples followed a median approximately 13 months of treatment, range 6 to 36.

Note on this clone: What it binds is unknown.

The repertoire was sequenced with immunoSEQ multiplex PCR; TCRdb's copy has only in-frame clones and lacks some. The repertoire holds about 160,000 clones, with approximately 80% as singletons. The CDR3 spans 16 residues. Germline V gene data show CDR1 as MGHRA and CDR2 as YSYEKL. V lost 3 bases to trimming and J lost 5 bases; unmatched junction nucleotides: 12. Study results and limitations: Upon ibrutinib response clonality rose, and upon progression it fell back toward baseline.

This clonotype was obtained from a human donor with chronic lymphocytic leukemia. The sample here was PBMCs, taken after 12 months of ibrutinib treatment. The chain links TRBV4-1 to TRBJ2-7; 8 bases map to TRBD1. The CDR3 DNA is TGCGCCAGCAGCCAGAATCCCGGACAGGGATCCAACGAGCAGTACTTC. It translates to CASSQNPGQGSNEQYF.